This is a list of T cell receptor beta chains from one sample in a study of CD8+CD57+ T cells in acquired aplastic anemia. MiXCR, applied by TCRdb to the reads, yields one record per CDR3 protein. The sample records a few hundred thousand distinct CDR3 sequences, about half being singletons. Sequenced input: sorted CD4+, CD8+, or CD8+CD57+ T cells (not recorded which) from PBMCs. The receptors here all came from a human donor with aplastic anemia. CDR3s include the opening cysteine and the closing phenylalanine or tryptophan. The D gene is left open where the match is weak. Clone size, where shown, is once, few, many, or a class for clones that have expanded.

d_call,v_call,clone_size,j_call,cdr3_nt,cdr3_aa
TRBD2,TRBV2,.,TRBJ2-1,TGTGCCAGCAGTGACGCTAGCGGCGCCGTCAATGAGCAGTTCTTC,CASSDASGAVNEQFF
.,TRBV19,.,TRBJ1-2,TGTGCCAGTAGATTCTCAGGGTCGGATGGCTACACCTTC,CASRFSGSDGYTF
.,TRBV7-6,.,TRBJ1-5,TGTGCCAGCAGCTTAGAGGGCAGATATAGCAATCAGCCCCAGCATTTT,CASSLEGRYSNQPQHF
TRBD2,TRBV7-7,.,TRBJ2-3,TGTGCCAGCAGCATCACTAGCGGGGGGAGACGGGGAGGCGGTACGCAGTATTTT,CASSITSGGRRGGGTQYF
.,TRBV7-3,many,TRBJ2-2,TGTGCCAGCAGCCCAAGGGGCGGGGCCCCGAACACCGGGGAGCTGTTTTTT,CASSPRGGAPNTGELFF
.,TRBV30,.,TRBJ1-2,TGTGCCTGGAGTCTAGCGTTCTATGGCTACACCTTC,CAWSLAFYGYTF
TRBD1,TRBV6-5,many,TRBJ2-7,TGTGCCAGCCGGGGACAGGGTAACGAGCAGTACTTC,CASRGQGNEQYF
TRBD1,TRBV24-1,once,TRBJ1-5,TGTGCCACCAGTGACAAAGGGACAGATAGCAATCAGCCCCAGCATTTT,CATSDKGTDSNQPQHF
.,TRBV29-1,.,TRBJ1-2,TGCAGCGTTGGTGTGAGGGGCGTTGGCTACACCTTC,CSVGVRGVGYTF
TRBD1,TRBV19,.,TRBJ1-2,TGTGCCAGCCCCCGGACAGGGGGGGGTGGCTACACCTTC,CASPRTGGGGYTF
.,TRBV4-2,many,TRBJ2-3,TGTGCCAGCAGCCAAGAACACGGAAGCACAGATACGCAGTATTTT,CASSQEHGSTDTQYF
TRBD2,TRBV10-3,.,TRBJ2-3,TGTGCCATCAGCCGGGGGGGGGGCACAGATACGCAGTATTTT,CAISRGGGTDTQYF
.,TRBV19,many,TRBJ1-5,TGTGCCAGTAGTTGGCCGGGCGGACAGCCCCAGCATTTT,CASSWPGGQPQHF
TRBD1,TRBV5-1,.,TRBJ2-7,TGCGCCAGCAGCGGGACGGGACAGCGAGTCTACGAGCAGTACTTC,CASSGTGQRVYEQYF
TRBD1,TRBV6-1,few,TRBJ2-2,TGTGCCAGCGTTTTGACAGGGGACTACACCGGGGAGCTGTTTTTT,CASVLTGDYTGELFF
TRBD1,TRBV27,.,TRBJ2-5,TGTGCCAGCAGTTTATTTTCCGACAGGGGTCGGGAGACCCAGTACTTC,CASSLFSDRGRETQYF
TRBD2,TRBV11-2,.,TRBJ2-1,TGTGCCAGCAGCTTAAACTTTGCGGGGGGCCACAATGAGCAGTTCTTC,CASSLNFAGGHNEQFF
.,TRBV6-5,many,TRBJ2-6,TGTGCCAGCAGGTTTGGGGCTGGGGCCAACGTCCTGACTTTC,CASRFGAGANVLTF
TRBD1,TRBV7-8,many,TRBJ1-1,TGTGCCAGCAGGATGTCGGGGACAGGGATCACTGAAGCTTTCTTT,CASRMSGTGITEAFF
.,TRBV20-1,many,TRBJ1-2,TGCAGTGCTGGAGCTGGGGGGGACGGGAAGAACTATGGCTACACCTTC,CSAGAGGDGKNYGYTF
.,TRBV7-9,few,TRBJ1-5,TGTGCCAGCAGCTTGGCCATCAGCAATCAGCCCCAGCATTTT,CASSLAISNQPQHF
TRBD1,TRBV20-1,many,TRBJ1-5,TGCAGTGTTTCTGGACAGGCCACCAATCAGCCCCAGCATTTT,CSVSGQATNQPQHF
.,TRBV28,few,TRBJ1-2,TGTGCCAGCAGTTCCGGGACCAACGGAGGCTATGGCTACACCTTC,CASSSGTNGGYGYTF
TRBD1,TRBV20-1,.,TRBJ1-6,TGCAGTGCTAGAGGAATGGACAGGGGGGACGGCAATTCACCCCTCCACTTT,CSARGMDRGDGNSPLHF
TRBD1,TRBV10-1,.,TRBJ1-5,TGCGCCAGCAGTGAAGTCGGGACAGGGGCGCAGCCCCAGCATTTT,CASSEVGTGAQPQHF
.,TRBV5-1,.,TRBJ1-1,TGCGCCAGCAGCTTGGGGGGGGCTGAAGCTCTCTTT,CASSLGGAEALF
TRBD1,TRBV19,many,TRBJ1-4,TGTGCCAGTAGGACATCCGGGACAGGGGGCGGAAAACTGTTTTTT,CASRTSGTGGGKLFF
.,TRBV20-1,.,TRBJ1-6,TGCAGTGCTAGATCCCCGGGATTAGATTCGCCCCCCCACTTT,CSARSPGLDSPPHF
.,TRBV12-3/TRBV12-4,.,TRBJ1-2,TGTGCCAGCAGTTGGGGCTACACCTTC,CASSWGYTF
TRBD1,TRBV19,.,TRBJ1-5,TGTGCCAGCCTACAGGGGGTAAGCAATCAGCCCCAGCATTTT,CASLQGVSNQPQHF
.,TRBV5-5,.,TRBJ1-2,TGTGCCAGCAGCTTGCCCAGTAACTATGGCTACACCTTC,CASSLPSNYGYTF
TRBD1,TRBV7-8,.,TRBJ1-1,TGTGCCAGCAGCTCCCCGGGACAGGGGAAAACTGAAGCTTTCTTT,CASSSPGQGKTEAFF
.,TRBV7-3,.,TRBJ2-1,TGTGCCAGCAACCCGTCCGGAGGAAAAGAGCAGTTCTTC,CASNPSGGKEQFF
.,TRBV6-1,many,TRBJ2-7,TGTGCCAGCAGTGCCGTCGGGACGGAATCCTACGAGCAGTACTTC,CASSAVGTESYEQYF
TRBD1,TRBV9,many,TRBJ2-7,TGTGCCAGCAGCCCGGACCCGGGACAGGGGGCGCAGTACTTC,CASSPDPGQGAQYF
.,TRBV4-1,many,TRBJ2-2,TGCGCCAGCAGCCAGCTCCAGGATGCGAACACCGGGGAGCTGTTTTTT,CASSQLQDANTGELFF
.,TRBV9,many,TRBJ1-6,TGTGCCAGCAGCGCAGATAGTCATTCACCCCTCCACTTT,CASSADSHSPLHF
.,TRBV19,.,TRBJ1-5,TGTGCCAGTATGAACTACTTTGGAGGGGAGACCCAGCATTTT,CASMNYFGGETQHF
.,TRBV7-8,many,TRBJ2-2,TGTGCCAGCAGGGTAATCACCGGGGAGCTGTTTTTT,CASRVITGELFF
TRBD1,TRBV9,.,TRBJ2-7,TGTGCCAGCAGTTCTCGGACAGGGCTGTATGCCGAGCAGTACTTC,CASSSRTGLYAEQYF
.,TRBV7-2,many,TRBJ1-1,TGTGCCAGCAGCTTATCCGACGGCTACACTGAAGCTTTCTTT,CASSLSDGYTEAFF
TRBD2,TRBV14,many,TRBJ2-1,TGTGCCAGCAGCCACCTCCTTAGCGGGGGTGCCTACAATGAGCAGTTCTTC,CASSHLLSGGAYNEQFF
.,TRBV29-1,few,TRBJ2-5,TGCAGCGTTGACCTTGGTGGAGAGACCCAGTACTTC,CSVDLGGETQYF
.,TRBV4-2,.,TRBJ2-7,TGTGCCAGCAGCCAAGACTCTGCGGGCTACGAGCAGTACTTC,CASSQDSAGYEQYF
TRBD1,TRBV13,.,TRBJ2-7,TGTGCCAGCAGCTTAGGACAGGGGAAGTCCTACGAGCAGTACTTC,CASSLGQGKSYEQYF
.,TRBV2,.,TRBJ2-3,TGTGCCAGCAGTGAAGGGGGAAAGGTGTGGGATACGCAGTATTTT,CASSEGGKVWDTQYF
.,TRBV12-3/TRBV12-4,.,TRBJ1-5,TGTGCCAGCAGTTTAGTCCTCGGGATAAGCAATCAGCCCCAGCATTTT,CASSLVLGISNQPQHF
.,TRBV7-9,.,TRBJ2-7,TGTGCCAGCAGCGTAGGCCGGGGGCTCGACGAGCAGTACTTC,CASSVGRGLDEQYF
.,TRBV5-1,many,TRBJ1-1,TGCGCCAGCAGCTTGGTTGGAGGGAACACTGAAGCTTTCTTT,CASSLVGGNTEAFF
TRBD1,TRBV7-2,.,TRBJ1-2,TGTGCCAGCAGCTCTTTAGCGGGGACAGGGGGTTATGGCTACACCTTC,CASSSLAGTGGYGYTF
TRBD1,TRBV7-2,.,TRBJ1-5,TGTGCCGGCAGTCGCTTGGGGACAGACAATCAGCCCCAGCATTTT,CAGSRLGTDNQPQHF